This T cell receptor beta chain was retrieved from a study of spatial heterogeneity in lung cancer. Unique molecular identifiers tagged every individual TCR cDNA molecule. MiXCR, run by TCRdb on the 5' RACE reads, gives a single entry per CDR3 protein. The repertoire includes about 15,000 distinct CDR3 sequences, about 7.9% of them detected once, and about 30% sits in the top ten. This clonotype was seen more than once but under ten times. Germline V gene lookup returns CDR1 SGHRS and CDR2 YFSETQ. This CDR3 contains 15 residues. V lost 2 bases to trimming and J lost 5 bases; unmatched junction nucleotides: 4. Time point described: sample taken at primary tumor resection. Whole RNA came from tumor, nontumor lung or frozen PBMC and was sequenced without being sorted.

This clonotype originated in a female donor with early-stage non-small cell lung cancer. The chain uses TRBV5-1 and TRBJ2-5; 12 bases line up with TRBD1. Sequenced here: PBMCs, sampled at surgery. The CDR3 nucleotides are TGCGCCAGCAGCTTCACCGGGACAGGGGGCGAGACCCAGTACTTC. It encodes CASSFTGTGGETQYF.